The source of this T cell receptor (beta chain) is a study of control samples from healthy donors and cancer patients. This clone was detected once. The CDR3 runs to 14 residues. Germline V gene sequence: CDR1 KGHSH, CDR2 LQKENI. V lost 5 bases, J lost 6 bases, and 16 bases lay in between. TCRdb's copy holds only in-frame clones and misses some; the assay was immunoSEQ multiplex PCR. Among roughly 140,000 clones listed, approximately 91% were seen once. The sequence was collected from a young man in good health. The genes are TRBV18 and TRBJ1-2, with unresolved D. Source material: blood. The CDR3 region has the DNA TGTGCCAGCTCAACGAGCCAAGGAGCAGATGGCTACACCTTC. Its translation: CASSTSQGADGYTF.